Below, one T cell receptor (beta chain) is given with its context. Its antigen is unknown. No clone much larger than this one lies a single base away; base qualities are absent. The data were taken from a study of blood T cell repertoires in COVID-19 (TCRdb year 2020). Some background on the complete study: The collaborator samples originated in the United States, Italy and Spain and spanned the acute and convalescent phases of COVID-19. The prospective study material was composed of cDNA or gDNA derived from T cells, B-cell-depleted T cells, or PBMCs. The dataset comprised deeply sampled blood TCRbeta repertoires from subjects exposed to, actively infected with, or recovered from COVID-19. The repertoires were made available in a free public database intended to serve as a resource for research on the immune response to SARS-CoV-2. The samples were drawn from the first 160 participants of the ongoing ImmuneRACE study and from some 1,300 subjects provided by 6 global collaborators. A de-identified subject ID, COVID-19 status, age in years and sex were almost always included in the sample metadata. Where HLA class I and class II types were available, the types were taken from metadata supplied by the sample provider, not from assay-based typing. What the study reported, not specific to this receptor: The quantity of clinical and demographic metadata differed by source and by participant and was supplied without curation.

From the cysteine through the phenylalanine, the CDR3 covers 15 amino acids. Left in the record is the CDR3 DNA by itself, 45 bases read in frame from the first base. CDR1 and CDR2 are drawn from the germline V gene: SGHTA, FQGNSA. V is pruned by 1 base and J by 7 bases, leaving 4 bases of the junction without a gene match. Collaborating institutions collected whole blood in K2EDTA tubes following their own protocols. For TCRbeta analysis, collaborator samples were shipped as frozen whole blood, as isolated PBMCs, or as DNA extracted from either sample type. TCRbeta CDR3 regions were amplified from genomic DNA using the immunoSEQ Assay, a bias-controlled multiplex PCR. The original methods were these. Within the assay, amplification of reference gene primers was used to estimate how many nucleated cells each sample contained. To quantify the absolute abundance of each unique TCRbeta CDR3 rearrangement, sequence reads were collapsed and filtered. For each sample, productive Simpson clonality was calculated as the square root of Simpson's diversity index across productive rearrangements. Entries here come from immuneACCESS through TCRdb and include only in-frame sequences with V and J called. Some clones fail to appear in such tables; in the studies checked, an unresolved V gene covers under half of the shortfall, and the cause of the remainder is unknown. V and J calls and clone size are copied from that table; D and trimming were computed from the DNA. This sample holds 20,000 to 25,000 clones; about 89% were observed only once. The ten top clones hold more than 7.5% of the sample.

This sequence was found in a man between 65 and 79 years old with acute or convalescent COVID-19. The chain employs TRBV7-2 and TRBJ1-6; 7 bases in between match TRBD1. What was sequenced was peripheral blood. The CDR3 reads as follows: CASSLEGQLNSPLHF. The nucleotide sequence reads as follows: TGTGCCAGCAGCTTAGAGGGACAGTTAAATTCACCCCTCCACTTT.